This record looks at one T cell receptor (beta chain) sequence and its context. Its specific antigen is unknown. Base-call qualities are not available, and no considerably larger clone is one nucleotide away. This entry is derived from a study of blood T cells in healthy people across ages (dated by TCRdb to between 2014 and 2016). Notes on the research overall: In model experiments, template switching captured about one uniquely barcoded TCR beta cDNA molecule for every two T cells. Age-related changes in TCR beta repertoire diversity were measured in the study by deep sequencing normalized with unique cDNA molecular identifiers. Donors were grouped into four age groups: young (average approximately 16 years), middle-aged (39), aged (around 62) and long-lived (roughly 80). To avoid experimental bias, donors of different ages were spread randomly across the sequencing lanes. For two donors (one aged 18 to 30 and one aged 80 or older), the study analyzed two additional independent replicas of 1 million unique cDNA reads from the same blood draw.

Receptors were amplified or captured by 5' RACE. TCRdb lists the instrument as Illumina HiSeq 2500. A second PCR of roughly 7 to 11 cycles was performed with a sample-barcoded 5' primer and a J-beta primer mix. A unique molecular identifier was introduced onto each TCR beta cDNA molecule by a template-switch 5' adaptor carrying 12 random nucleotides. At least 3 million CDR3-containing paired-end reads were obtained from each sample. First-strand cDNA synthesis was performed from all RNA using the Mint cDNA synthesis kit, with priming by a TRBC-specific oligonucleotide. All cDNA was treated with uracil-DNA glycosylase and then went through a first 18-cycle PCR with the universal primers M1SS and BC2_uni_R. In the authors' own workflow: Normalization of each sample was performed by random selection of 1 million high-quality reads, each carrying a distinct molecular identifier. Instead of being binned into consensus sequences, reads that shared molecular identifiers were thrown out. MiTCR, run with a Q25 quality threshold and the strictest error-elimination algorithm, handled CDR3 identification, clonotype clustering and error correction. Lower-bound total TCR beta diversity was estimated with a nonparametric unseen species model using Euler transformation. TCRdb itself trimmed the public reads at Q25 with fastp, ran MiXCR and retained productive beta chains. CDR3 protein sequences are deduplicated, and each keeps its most common genes and DNA. In this record, the V and J calls reflect TCRdb's handling and not the investigators' own analysis. Counted in this sample were about 720,000 distinct CDR3 sequences; 20% to 25% of them appeared once. In total, the top ten clones hold roughly a fifth of the sample.

Donors were 40 or so systemically healthy Caucasian individuals from Russia aged about 6 to 100 years. Each donor gave 8.5 to 10 milliliters of peripheral blood, collected into EDTA-treated Vacutainer tubes. PBMCs were isolated by Ficoll-Paque density-gradient centrifugation, with at least 7 million obtained per sample. Trizol reagent was used to extract total RNA from the PBMCs, yielding at least 6 micrograms per sample. For every donor, flow cytometry on a PBMC aliquot measured the percentage of naive CD45RAhigh/CD27high T cells. CDR1 and CDR2, looked up from the germline V gene (reference sequence), are DFQATT and SNEGSKA. The CDR3 holds 17 amino acids from the cysteine to the phenylalanine. Only the CDR3 region is kept as DNA, spanning 51 bases read in frame from base 1. General study outcomes and caveats: As age increased, observed TCR beta diversity per million T cells dropped in a roughly linear way, and a significant reduction was already evident by age roughly 40. The percentage of naive T cells measured by flow cytometry correlated strongly with observed TCR beta diversity. Because profiling used bulk unsorted PBMCs, naive and antigen-experienced compartments could not be compared conclusively. Compared with the aged group, the long-lived group had more naive CD4+ T cells, fewer expanded clones and increased TCR diversity, a pattern suggesting age selection. The CMV infection status of donors was not known, potentially confounding age-related changes in expanded clonotypes. Estimates of total diversity from one million sequenced T cells were regarded as lower bounds and underestimates.

The sequence derives from a man in his 70s in good health. The sample taken for sequencing was blood. The chain joins TRBV20-1 to TRBJ2-5, and perhaps TRBD2 as D gene, on 6 matching bases. The J call may be in error: the DNA end matches TRBJ2-1 better. The nucleotide sequence is given as TGCAGTGCTAGAGATCTGGGGTGGGGGGTTGTGGGCAATGAGCAGTTCTTC. Its product reads: CSARDLGWGVVGNEQFF.